Listed below are T cell receptor beta chains from one sample, sequenced in a study of regulatory T cells in long-lasting Graves disease. MiXCR was run by TCRdb on the multiplex PCR reads, yielding one entry per CDR3 protein. This table holds 520,000 or so distinct CDR3 sequences, around 12% found once. These same data were also listed under a study on T cells in Graves' hyperthyroidism and ophthalmopathy.

Here the sequenced sample was peripheral blood mononuclear cells (PBMCs), taken at new diagnosis, from a patient treated with antithyroid drugs. Receptors originate from a young woman with Graves disease. Each CDR3 is given with its conserved first and last residue. D genes are given only for firm matches. Size is omitted from some rows. Given values are once, few, many or a class for expanded clones.

J gene: TRBJ2-6; D gene: .; clone size: many; V gene: TRBV6-5; CDR3 protein: CASSSRGPGANVLTF; CDR3 DNA: TGTGCCAGCAGTTCCAGGGGTCCTGGGGCCAACGTCCTGACTTTC
J gene: TRBJ2-2; D gene: .; clone size: .; V gene: TRBV28; CDR3 protein: CASSSASLNTGELFF; CDR3 DNA: TGTGCCAGCAGTTCAGCTAGCCTGAACACCGGGGAGCTGTTTTTT
J gene: TRBJ1-5; D gene: .; clone size: many; V gene: TRBV2; CDR3 protein: CASSLQLLTPQHF; CDR3 DNA: TGTGCCAGCAGTCTTCAACTGCTGACACCCCAGCATTTT
J gene: TRBJ1-6; D gene: .; clone size: many; V gene: TRBV6-1; CDR3 protein: CASSGGLYNSPLHF; CDR3 DNA: TGTGCCAGCAGTGGTGGACTTTATAATTCACCCCTCCACTTT
J gene: TRBJ1-5; D gene: .; clone size: many; V gene: TRBV6-1; CDR3 protein: CASSVDSNQPQHF; CDR3 DNA: TGTGCCAGCAGTGTCGATAGCAATCAGCCCCAGCATTTT
J gene: TRBJ2-1; D gene: TRBD2; clone size: many; V gene: TRBV11-2; CDR3 protein: CASSLIPAGGWYEQFF; CDR3 DNA: TGTGCCAGCAGCTTAATCCCAGCGGGAGGATGGTATGAGCAGTTCTTC
J gene: TRBJ1-2; D gene: .; clone size: few; V gene: TRBV7-9; CDR3 protein: CASSLVSPGRSIYGYTF; CDR3 DNA: TGTGCCAGCAGCTTAGTTAGTCCGGGACGCAGCATCTATGGCTACACCTTC
J gene: TRBJ2-1; D gene: .; clone size: .; V gene: TRBV20-1; CDR3 protein: CSASRQRYYYSYNEQFF; CDR3 DNA: TGCAGTGCTAGTCGGCAACGTTACTACTACTCCTACAATGAGCAGTTCTTC
J gene: TRBJ2-7; D gene: .; clone size: many; V gene: TRBV20-1; CDR3 protein: CSAREVVGAPWYEQYF; CDR3 DNA: TGCAGTGCCCGAGAAGTCGTAGGGGCGCCATGGTACGAGCAGTACTTC
J gene: TRBJ2-2; D gene: .; clone size: many; V gene: TRBV11-2; CDR3 protein: CATRTANTGELFF; CDR3 DNA: TGTGCCACCCGGACGGCGAACACCGGGGAGCTGTTTTTT
J gene: TRBJ1-1; D gene: .; clone size: many; V gene: TRBV2; CDR3 protein: CASRPGAGRRTEAFF; CDR3 DNA: TGTGCCAGCAGGCCAGGGGCAGGCCGTCGGACTGAAGCTTTCTTT
J gene: TRBJ2-3; D gene: TRBD2; clone size: many; V gene: TRBV2; CDR3 protein: CASTAGGVPPDTQYF; CDR3 DNA: TGTGCCAGCACGGCGGGGGGGGTCCCCCCAGATACGCAGTATTTT
J gene: TRBJ1-1; D gene: .; clone size: many; V gene: TRBV4-3; CDR3 protein: CASSQEEWGAPTEAFF; CDR3 DNA: TGCGCCAGCAGCCAAGAGGAGTGGGGGGCCCCGACTGAAGCTTTCTTT
J gene: TRBJ1-1; D gene: .; clone size: many; V gene: TRBV19; CDR3 protein: CATAWGGNTEAFF; CDR3 DNA: TGTGCCACCGCGTGGGGAGGAAACACTGAAGCTTTCTTT
J gene: TRBJ2-1; D gene: TRBD1; clone size: many; V gene: TRBV24-1; CDR3 protein: CATRPRQGAYNEQFF; CDR3 DNA: TGTGCCACCAGGCCCCGGCAGGGGGCCTACAATGAGCAGTTCTTC
J gene: TRBJ2-7; D gene: .; clone size: many; V gene: TRBV28; CDR3 protein: CASRGGGIGFYEQYF; CDR3 DNA: TGTGCCAGCAGGGGGGGGGGCATTGGGTTCTACGAGCAGTACTTC